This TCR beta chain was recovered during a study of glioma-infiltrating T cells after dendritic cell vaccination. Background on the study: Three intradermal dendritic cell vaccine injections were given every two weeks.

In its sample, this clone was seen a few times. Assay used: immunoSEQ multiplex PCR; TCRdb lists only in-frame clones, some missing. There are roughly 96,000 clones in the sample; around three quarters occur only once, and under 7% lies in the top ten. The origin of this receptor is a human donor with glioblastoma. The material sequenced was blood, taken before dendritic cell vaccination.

CDR3 sequence: CAIRGQREAGNTIYF. In DNA, the CDR3 is TGTGCCATCAGGGGACAGAGAGAGGCTGGAAACACCATATATTTT. The chain has TRBV10-3 and TRBJ1-3, with TRBD1 identical over 7 bases. Germline V lookup: CDR1 ENHRY, CDR2 SYGVKD. V dropped 6 bases and J dropped 2; count of bases not matched to a gene: 7. This CDR3 spans 15 amino acids.